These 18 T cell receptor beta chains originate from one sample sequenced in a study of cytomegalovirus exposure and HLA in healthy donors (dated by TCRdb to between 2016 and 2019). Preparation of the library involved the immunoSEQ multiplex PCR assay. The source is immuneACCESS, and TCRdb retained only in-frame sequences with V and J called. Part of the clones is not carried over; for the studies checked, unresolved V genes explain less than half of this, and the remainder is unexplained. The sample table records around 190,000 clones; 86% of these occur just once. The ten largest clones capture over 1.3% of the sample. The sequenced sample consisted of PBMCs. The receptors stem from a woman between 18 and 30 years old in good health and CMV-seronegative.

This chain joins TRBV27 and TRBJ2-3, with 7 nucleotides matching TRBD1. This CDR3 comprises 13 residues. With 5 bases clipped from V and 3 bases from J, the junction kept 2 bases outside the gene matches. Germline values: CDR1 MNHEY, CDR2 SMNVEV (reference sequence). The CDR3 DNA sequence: TGTGCCAGCAGTGACAGGGTTACAGATACGCAGTATTTT. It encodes CASSDRVTDTQYF.

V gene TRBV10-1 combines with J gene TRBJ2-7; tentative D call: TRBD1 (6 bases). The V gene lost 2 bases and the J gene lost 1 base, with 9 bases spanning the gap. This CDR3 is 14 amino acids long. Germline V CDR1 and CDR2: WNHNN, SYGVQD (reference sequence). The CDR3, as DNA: TGCGCCAGCAGTGAGAGGCAGGGGTCCTACGAGCAGTACTTC. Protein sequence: CASSERQGSYEQYF.

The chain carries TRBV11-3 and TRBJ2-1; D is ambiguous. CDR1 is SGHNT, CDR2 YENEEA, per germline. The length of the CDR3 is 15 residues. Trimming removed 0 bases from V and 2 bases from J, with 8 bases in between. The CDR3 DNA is TGTGCCAGCAGCTTAGAGGGCACTCCCTACAATGAGCAGTTCTTC. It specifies CASSLEGTPYNEQFF.

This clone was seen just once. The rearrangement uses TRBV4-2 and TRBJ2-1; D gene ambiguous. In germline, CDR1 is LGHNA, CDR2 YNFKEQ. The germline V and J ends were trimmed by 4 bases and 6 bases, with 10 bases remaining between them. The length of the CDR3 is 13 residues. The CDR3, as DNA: TGTGCCAGCAGCCTCCAAAACAGCAATGAGCAGTTCTTC. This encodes CASSLQNSNEQFF.

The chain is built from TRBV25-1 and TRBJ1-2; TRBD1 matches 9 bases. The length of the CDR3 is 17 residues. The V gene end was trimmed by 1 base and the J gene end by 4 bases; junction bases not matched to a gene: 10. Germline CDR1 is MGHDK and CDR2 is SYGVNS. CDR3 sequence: CASSESGKGQGRYGYTF. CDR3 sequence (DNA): TGTGCCAGCAGTGAATCGGGGAAGGGACAGGGACGCTATGGCTACACCTTC.

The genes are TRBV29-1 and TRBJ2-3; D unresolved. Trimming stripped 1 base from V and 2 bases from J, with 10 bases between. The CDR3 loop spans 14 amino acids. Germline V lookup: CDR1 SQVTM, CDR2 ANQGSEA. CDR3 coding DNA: TGCAGCGTTGAAGGGCCAGGCTACACAGATACGCAGTATTTT. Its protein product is CSVEGPGYTDTQYF.

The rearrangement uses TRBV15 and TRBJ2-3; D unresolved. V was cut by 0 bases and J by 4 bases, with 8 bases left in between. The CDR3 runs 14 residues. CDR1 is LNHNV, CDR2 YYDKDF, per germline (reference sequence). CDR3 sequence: CATSRDLSADTQYF. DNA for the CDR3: TGTGCCACCAGCAGAGATCTGTCCGCAGATACGCAGTATTTT.

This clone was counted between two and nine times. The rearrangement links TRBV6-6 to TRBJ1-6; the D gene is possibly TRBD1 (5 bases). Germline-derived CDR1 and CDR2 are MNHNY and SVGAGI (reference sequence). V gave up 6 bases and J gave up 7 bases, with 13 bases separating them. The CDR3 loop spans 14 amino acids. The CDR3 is CASSVQGNNSPLHF. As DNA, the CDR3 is TGTGCCAGCAGCGTTCAGGGAAACAATTCACCCCTCCACTTT.

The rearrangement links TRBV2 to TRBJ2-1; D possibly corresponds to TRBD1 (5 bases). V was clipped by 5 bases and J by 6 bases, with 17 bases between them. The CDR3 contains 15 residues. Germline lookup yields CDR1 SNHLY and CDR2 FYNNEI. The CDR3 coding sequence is TGTGCCAGCAGTAGGGTATTGGGGCTAGTCAATGAGCAGTTCTTC. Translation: CASSRVLGLVNEQFF.

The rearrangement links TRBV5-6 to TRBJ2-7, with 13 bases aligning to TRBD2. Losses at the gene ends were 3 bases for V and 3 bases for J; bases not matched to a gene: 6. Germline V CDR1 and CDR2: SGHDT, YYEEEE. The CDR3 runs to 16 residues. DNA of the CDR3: TGTGCCAGCAGCTGGAGACTAGCGGGAGGCTTCTACGAGCAGTACTTC. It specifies CASSWRLAGGFYEQYF.

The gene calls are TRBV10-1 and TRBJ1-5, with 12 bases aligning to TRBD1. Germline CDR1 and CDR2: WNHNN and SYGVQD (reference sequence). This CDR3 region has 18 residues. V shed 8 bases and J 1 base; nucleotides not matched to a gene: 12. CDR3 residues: CASGPGQGARSSNQPQHF. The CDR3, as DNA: TGCGCCAGCGGACCGGGACAGGGGGCGCGAAGCAGCAATCAGCCCCAGCATTTT.

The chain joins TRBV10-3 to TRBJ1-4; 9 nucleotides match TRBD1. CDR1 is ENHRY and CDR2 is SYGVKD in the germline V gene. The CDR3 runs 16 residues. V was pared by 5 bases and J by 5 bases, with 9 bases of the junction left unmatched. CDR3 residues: CAISSSSGTGNEKLFF. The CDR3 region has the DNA TGTGCCATCAGTTCATCGTCCGGGACAGGGAATGAAAAACTGTTTTTT.

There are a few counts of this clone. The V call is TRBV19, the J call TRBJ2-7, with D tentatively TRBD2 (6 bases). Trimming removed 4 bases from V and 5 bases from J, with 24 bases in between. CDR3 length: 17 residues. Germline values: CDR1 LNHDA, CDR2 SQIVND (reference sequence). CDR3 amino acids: CASSKEGLGAPWDEQYF. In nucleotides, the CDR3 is TGTGCCAGTAGTAAGGAGGGGTTGGGAGCGCCTTGGGACGAGCAGTACTTC. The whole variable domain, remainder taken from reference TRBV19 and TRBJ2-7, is DGGITQSPKYLFRKEGQNVTLSCEQNLNHDAMYWYRQDPGQGLRLIYYSQIVNDFQKGDIAEGYSVSREKKESFPLTVTSAQKNPTAFYLCASSKEGLGAPWDEQYFGPGTRLTVT.

The CDR3 spells CASSPWTSSDEQFF. The CDR3 DNA reads TGTGCCAGCTCACCTTGGACTAGCTCCGATGAGCAGTTCTTC. The chain employs TRBV18 and TRBJ2-1, with 8 bases that match TRBD2. CDR3 length: 14 amino acids. Unmatched junction bases numbered 6, after V lost 3 bases and J lost 8 bases. Per the germline V gene, CDR1 is KGHSH and CDR2 is LQKENI. The full variable domain, with the rest looked up from reference TRBV18 and TRBJ2-1, is NAGVMQNPRHLVRRRGQEARLRCSPMKGHSHVYWYRQLPEEGLKFMVYLQKENIIDESGMPKERFSAEFPKEGPSILRIQQVVRGDSAAYFCASSPWTSSDEQFFGPGTRLTVL.

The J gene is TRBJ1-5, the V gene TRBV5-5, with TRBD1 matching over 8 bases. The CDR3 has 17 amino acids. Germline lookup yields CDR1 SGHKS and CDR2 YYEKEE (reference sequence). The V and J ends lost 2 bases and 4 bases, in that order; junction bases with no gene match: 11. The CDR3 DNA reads TGTGCCAGCAGCTTTGCCACAGGGGGATTATTGAATCAGCCCCAGCATTTT. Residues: CASSFATGGLLNQPQHF.

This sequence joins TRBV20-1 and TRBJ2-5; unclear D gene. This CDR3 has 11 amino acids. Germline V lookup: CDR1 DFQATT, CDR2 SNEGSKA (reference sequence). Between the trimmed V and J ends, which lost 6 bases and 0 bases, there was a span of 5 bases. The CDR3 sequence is CSAQDQETQYF. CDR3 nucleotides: TGCAGTGCCCAGGACCAAGAGACCCAGTACTTC.

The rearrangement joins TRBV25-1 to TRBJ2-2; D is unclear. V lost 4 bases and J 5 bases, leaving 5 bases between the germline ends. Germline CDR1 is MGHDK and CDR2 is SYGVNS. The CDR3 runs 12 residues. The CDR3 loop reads CASSAVTGELFF. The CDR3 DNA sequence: TGTGCCAGCAGTGCAGTTACCGGGGAGCTGTTTTTT.

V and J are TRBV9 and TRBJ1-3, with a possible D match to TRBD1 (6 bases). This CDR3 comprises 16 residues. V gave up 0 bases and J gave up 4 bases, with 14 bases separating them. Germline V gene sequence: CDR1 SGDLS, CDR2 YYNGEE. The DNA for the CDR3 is TGTGCCAGCAGCGTAGATCAGGGGCTGTCAGGAAACACCATATATTTT. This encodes CASSVDQGLSGNTIYF.